This T cell receptor beta chain originates from a study of T cell responses to AZD1222 COVID-19 vaccine. The CDR3 has 13 residues. V lost 8 bases to trimming and J lost 13 bases, with 18 bases between them. CDR1 and CDR2 (germline): LNHDA, SQIVND (reference sequence). As regards this clone: Its antigen is unknown.

The method was immunoSEQ multiplex PCR; TCRdb's version includes in-frame clones alone and lacks a portion of them. This sample has around 200,000 clones, with about 91% found just once. Overall study findings and caveats: Reports say nearly half of spike-specific TCRs go after unmutated variant regions. Spike as a whole was targeted by vaccine-associated CD4 TCRs, dominant at 160-218 and 743-854.

This TCR came from an adult in good health. Sequences were derived from peripheral blood, sampled on day 0 of AZD1222 vaccination. The chain recombines TRBV19 with TRBJ1-6; D unclear. CDR3 bases: TGTGCCAGTCTACCCCCGCAGGATGGGCCCCTCCACTTT. Translated: CASLPPQDGPLHF.